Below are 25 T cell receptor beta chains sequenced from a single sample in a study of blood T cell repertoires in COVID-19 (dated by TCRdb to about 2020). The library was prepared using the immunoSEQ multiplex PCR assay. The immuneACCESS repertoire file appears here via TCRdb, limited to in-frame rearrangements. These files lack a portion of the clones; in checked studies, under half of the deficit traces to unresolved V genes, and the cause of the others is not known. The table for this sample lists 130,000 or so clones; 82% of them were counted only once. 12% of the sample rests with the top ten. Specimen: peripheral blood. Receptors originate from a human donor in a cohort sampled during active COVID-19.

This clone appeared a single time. The CDR3 DNA follows: TGTGCCAGTAGTATCCAGGGGGCCACTGAAGCTTTCTTT. Encoded protein: CASSIQGATEAFF. This rearrangement joins TRBV19 to TRBJ1-1; TRBD1 matches at 8 bases. With V trimmed by 3 bases and J by 4 bases, 1 base remained unmatched. The V gene's germline CDR1 is LNHDA and CDR2 SQIVND (reference sequence). The CDR3 covers 13 residues. Full variable domain (rest looked up from reference TRBV19 and TRBJ1-1): DGGITQSPKYLFRKEGQNVTLSCEQNLNHDAMYWYRQDPGQGLRLIYYSQIVNDFQKGDIAEGYSVSREKKESFPLTVTSAQKNPTAFYLCASSIQGATEAFFGQGTRLTVV.

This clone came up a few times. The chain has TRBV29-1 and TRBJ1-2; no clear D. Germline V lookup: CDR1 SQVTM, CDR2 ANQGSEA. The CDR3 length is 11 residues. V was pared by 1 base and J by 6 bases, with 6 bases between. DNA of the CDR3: TGCAGCGTTGAAGTGGGCCATGGCTACACCTTC. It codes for CSVEVGHGYTF.

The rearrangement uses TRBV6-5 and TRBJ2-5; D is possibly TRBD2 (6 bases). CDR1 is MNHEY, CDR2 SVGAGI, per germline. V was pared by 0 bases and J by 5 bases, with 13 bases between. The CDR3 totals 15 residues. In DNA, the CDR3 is TGTGCCAGCAGTTACTCGAACGGGGGTATGGAGACCCAGTACTTC. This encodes CASSYSNGGMETQYF.

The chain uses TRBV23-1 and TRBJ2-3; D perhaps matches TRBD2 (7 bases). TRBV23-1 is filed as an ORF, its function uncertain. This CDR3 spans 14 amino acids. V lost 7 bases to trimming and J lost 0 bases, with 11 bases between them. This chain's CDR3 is CASKGGTSTDTQYF. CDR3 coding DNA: TGCGCCAGCAAGGGGGGGACGAGCACAGATACGCAGTATTTT.

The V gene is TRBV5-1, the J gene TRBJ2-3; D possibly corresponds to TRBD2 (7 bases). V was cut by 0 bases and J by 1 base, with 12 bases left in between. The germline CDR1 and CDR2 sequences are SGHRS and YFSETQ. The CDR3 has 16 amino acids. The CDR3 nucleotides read TGCGCCAGCAGCTTGGCCGGGGGGCTCGGCACAGATACGCAGTATTTT. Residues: CASSLAGGLGTDTQYF.

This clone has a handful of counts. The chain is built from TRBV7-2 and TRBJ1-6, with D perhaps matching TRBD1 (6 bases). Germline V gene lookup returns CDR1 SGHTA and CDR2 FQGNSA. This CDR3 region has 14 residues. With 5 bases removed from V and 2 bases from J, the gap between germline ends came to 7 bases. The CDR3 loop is CASSRDTYNSPLHF. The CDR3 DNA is TGTGCCAGCAGCCGGGACACCTATAATTCACCCCTCCACTTT.

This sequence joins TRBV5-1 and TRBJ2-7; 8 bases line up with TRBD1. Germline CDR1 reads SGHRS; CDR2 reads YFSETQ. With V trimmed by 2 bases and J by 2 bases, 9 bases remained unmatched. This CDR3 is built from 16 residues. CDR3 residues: CASSLAPQGGTYEQYF. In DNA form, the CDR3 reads TGCGCCAGCAGCTTAGCCCCACAGGGGGGCACCTACGAGCAGTACTTC.

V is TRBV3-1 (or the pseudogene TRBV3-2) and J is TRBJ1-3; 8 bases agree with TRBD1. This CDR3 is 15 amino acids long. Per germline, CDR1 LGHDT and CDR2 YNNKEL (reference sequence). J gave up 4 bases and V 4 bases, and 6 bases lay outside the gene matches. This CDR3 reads CASSPGQGNGNTIYF. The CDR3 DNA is TGTGCCAGCAGCCCCGGACAGGGTAACGGAAACACCATATATTTT.

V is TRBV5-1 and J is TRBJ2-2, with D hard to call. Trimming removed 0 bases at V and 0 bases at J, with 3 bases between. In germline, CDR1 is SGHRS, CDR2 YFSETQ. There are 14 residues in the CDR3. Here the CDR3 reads CASSLAANTGELFF. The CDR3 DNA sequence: TGCGCCAGCAGCTTGGCCGCGAACACCGGGGAGCTGTTTTTT.

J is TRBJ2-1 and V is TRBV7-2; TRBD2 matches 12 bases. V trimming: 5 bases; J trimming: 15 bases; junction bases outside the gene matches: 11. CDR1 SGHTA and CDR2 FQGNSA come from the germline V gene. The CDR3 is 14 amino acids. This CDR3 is CASSVSSSGGAVFF. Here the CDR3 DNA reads TGTGCCAGCAGCGTTAGTTCTAGCGGGGGGGCGGTGTTCTTC.

The CDR3: CASSVQGSGTDTQYF. CDR3 nucleotides: TGTGCCAGCAGCGTACAGGGGTCGGGCACAGATACGCAGTATTTT. The chain carries TRBV5-4 and TRBJ2-3; 7 positions agree with TRBD1. The CDR3 contains 15 residues. Trimming removed 4 bases from V and 1 base from J; junction bases left unmatched: 6. The germline CDR1 and CDR2 sequences are SGHNT and YYREEE (reference sequence).

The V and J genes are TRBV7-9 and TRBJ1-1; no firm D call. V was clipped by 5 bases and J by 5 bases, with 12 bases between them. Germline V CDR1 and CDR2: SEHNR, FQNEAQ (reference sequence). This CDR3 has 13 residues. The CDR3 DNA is TGTGCCAGCAGCGGAATACGGGAAACTGAAGCTTTCTTT. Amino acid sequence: CASSGIRETEAFF.

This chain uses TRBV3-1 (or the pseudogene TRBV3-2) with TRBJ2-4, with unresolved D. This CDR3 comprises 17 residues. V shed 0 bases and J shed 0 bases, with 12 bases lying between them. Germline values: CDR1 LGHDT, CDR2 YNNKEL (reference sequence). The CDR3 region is CASSQDGDFRAKNIQYF. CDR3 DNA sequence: TGTGCCAGCAGCCAAGATGGAGACTTCCGAGCCAAAAACATTCAGTACTTC.

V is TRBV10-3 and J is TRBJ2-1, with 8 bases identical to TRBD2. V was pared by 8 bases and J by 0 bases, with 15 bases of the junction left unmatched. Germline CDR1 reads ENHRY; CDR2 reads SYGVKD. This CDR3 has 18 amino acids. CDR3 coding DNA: TGTGCCATCGGGGAAGGGAGAGCGGGGGCCCACTCCTACAATGAGCAGTTCTTC. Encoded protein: CAIGEGRAGAHSYNEQFF.

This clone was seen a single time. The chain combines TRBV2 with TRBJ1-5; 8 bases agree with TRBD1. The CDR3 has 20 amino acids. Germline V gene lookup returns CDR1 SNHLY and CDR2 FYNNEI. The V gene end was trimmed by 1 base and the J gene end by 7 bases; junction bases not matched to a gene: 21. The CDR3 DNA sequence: TGTGCCAGCAGTGAAGGGACAGGGATGGATTTAGGTGGGCTAAAACAGCCCCAGCATTTT. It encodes CASSEGTGMDLGGLKQPQHF.

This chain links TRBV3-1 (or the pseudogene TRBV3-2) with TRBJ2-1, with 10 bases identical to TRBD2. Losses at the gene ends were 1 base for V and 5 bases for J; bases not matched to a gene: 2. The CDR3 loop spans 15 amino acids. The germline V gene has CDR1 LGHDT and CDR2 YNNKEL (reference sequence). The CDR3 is CASSQVAGGNNEQFF. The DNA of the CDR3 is TGTGCCAGCAGCCAAGTAGCGGGGGGTAACAATGAGCAGTTCTTC.

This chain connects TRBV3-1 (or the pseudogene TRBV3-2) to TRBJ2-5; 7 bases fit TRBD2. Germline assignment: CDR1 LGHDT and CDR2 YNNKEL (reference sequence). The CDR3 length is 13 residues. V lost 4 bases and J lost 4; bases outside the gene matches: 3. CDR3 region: CASSRAGRETQYF. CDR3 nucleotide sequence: TGTGCCAGCAGCCGAGCGGGGAGAGAGACCCAGTACTTC.

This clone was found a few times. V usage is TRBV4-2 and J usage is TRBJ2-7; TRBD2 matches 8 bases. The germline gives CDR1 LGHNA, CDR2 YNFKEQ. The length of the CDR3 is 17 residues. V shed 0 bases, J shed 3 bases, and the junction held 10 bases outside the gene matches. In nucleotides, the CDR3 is TGTGCCAGCAGCCAAGATCTTCCGGGACTAGGTCGCTACGAGCAGTACTTC. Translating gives CASSQDLPGLGRYEQYF.

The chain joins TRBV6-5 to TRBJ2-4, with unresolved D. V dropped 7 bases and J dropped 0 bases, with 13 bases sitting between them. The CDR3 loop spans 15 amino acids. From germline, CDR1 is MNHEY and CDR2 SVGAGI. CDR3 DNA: TGTGCCAGCACCGGGTCCACTCTAGCCAAAAACATTCAGTACTTC. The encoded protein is CASTGSTLAKNIQYF.

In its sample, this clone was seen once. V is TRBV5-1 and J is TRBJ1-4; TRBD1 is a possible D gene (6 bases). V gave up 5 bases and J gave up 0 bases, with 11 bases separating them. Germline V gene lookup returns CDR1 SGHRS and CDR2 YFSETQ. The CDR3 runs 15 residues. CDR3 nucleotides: TGCGCCAGCAGACAGGACAGTACAACTAATGAAAAACTGTTTTTT. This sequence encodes CASRQDSTTNEKLFF.

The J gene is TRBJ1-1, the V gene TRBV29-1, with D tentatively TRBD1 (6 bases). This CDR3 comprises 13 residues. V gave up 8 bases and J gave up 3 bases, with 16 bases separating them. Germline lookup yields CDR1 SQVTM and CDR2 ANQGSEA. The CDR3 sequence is CSSRGSGDTEAFF. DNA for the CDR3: TGCAGCTCGAGGGGGTCAGGGGACACTGAAGCTTTCTTT.

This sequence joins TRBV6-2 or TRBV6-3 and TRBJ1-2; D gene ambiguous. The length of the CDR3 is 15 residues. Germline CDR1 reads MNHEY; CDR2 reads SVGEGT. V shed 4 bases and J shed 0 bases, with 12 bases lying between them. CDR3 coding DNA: TGTGCCAGCAGTTCTCGACCGACAACTAACTATGGCTACACCTTC. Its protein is CASSSRPTTNYGYTF.

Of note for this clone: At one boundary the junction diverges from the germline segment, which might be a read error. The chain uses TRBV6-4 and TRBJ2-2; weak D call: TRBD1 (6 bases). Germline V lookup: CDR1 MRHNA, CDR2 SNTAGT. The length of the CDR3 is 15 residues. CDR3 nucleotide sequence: TGTGCCAGCAGTGCCTGGACAGAAGAACACCGGGGAGCTGTTTTT. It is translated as CASSAWTEEHRGAVF.

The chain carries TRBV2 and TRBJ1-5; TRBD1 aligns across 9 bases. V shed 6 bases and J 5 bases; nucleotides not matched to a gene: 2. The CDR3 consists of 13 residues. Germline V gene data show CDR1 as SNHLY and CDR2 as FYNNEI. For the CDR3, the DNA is TGTGCCAGCAGGAGGACAGGGGATCAGCCCCAGCATTTT. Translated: CASRRTGDQPQHF.

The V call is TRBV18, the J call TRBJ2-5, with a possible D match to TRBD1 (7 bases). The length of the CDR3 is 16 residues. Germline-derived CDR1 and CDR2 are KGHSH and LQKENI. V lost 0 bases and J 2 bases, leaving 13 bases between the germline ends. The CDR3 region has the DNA TGTGCCAGCTCACCACCAGTGACAGGGAGGCAAGAGACCCAGTACTTC. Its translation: CASSPPVTGRQETQYF.